Listed below are T cell receptor beta chains from one sample, sequenced in a study of CD8 T cells in ankylosing spondylitis. TCRdb passed the 5' RACE reads through MiXCR, listing each CDR3 protein once. The sample lists some 300,000 distinct CDR3 sequences; less than 25% were seen once. The source material was blood, either unsorted or a sorted T cell fraction (not recorded which). The receptors were gathered from a female donor with ankylosing spondylitis or in good health (not recorded which). Each CDR3 is given with its conserved first and last residue. Each record gives: clone size, J gene, V gene, D gene, CDR3 DNA, CDR3 protein. The D gene is left open where the match is weak. Expanded clones get a size class; other rows say once, few or many, or leave the size out.

abundance: few; j_gene: TRBJ2-1; v_gene: TRBV12-3/TRBV12-4; d_gene: TRBD2; CDR3nt: TGTGCCAGCAGGCTACTAGCGGGAGGTGCCTACAATGAGCAGTTCTTC; CDR3aa: CASRLLAGGAYNEQFF
abundance: NA; j_gene: TRBJ2-1; v_gene: TRBV19; d_gene: TRBD2; CDR3nt: TGTGCCAGTGGTAGCGCTAGCGGGGTCTCCTACAATGAGCAGTTCTTC; CDR3aa: CASGSASGVSYNEQFF
abundance: many; j_gene: TRBJ2-1; v_gene: TRBV29-1; d_gene: TRBD2; CDR3nt: TGCAGCGTTTACCTAGCGGGAGGTGAGCAGTTCTTC; CDR3aa: CSVYLAGGEQFF
abundance: many; j_gene: TRBJ2-3; v_gene: TRBV29-1; d_gene: TRBD2; CDR3nt: TGCAGCGCTATAGCGGGAGGAGATACGCAGTATTTT; CDR3aa: CSAIAGGDTQYF
abundance: once; j_gene: TRBJ1-2; v_gene: TRBV5-1; d_gene: NA; CDR3nt: TGCGCCAGCAGCTTGGACAGGGCCTTTGATGGCTACACCTTC; CDR3aa: CASSLDRAFDGYTF
abundance: NA; j_gene: TRBJ1-4; v_gene: TRBV28; d_gene: TRBD1; CDR3nt: TGTGCCAGCAGTCCCCGGACAGGGGGCGCGAGCGAAAAACTGTTTTTT; CDR3aa: CASSPRTGGASEKLFF
abundance: few; j_gene: TRBJ2-7; v_gene: TRBV12-3/TRBV12-4; d_gene: TRBD2; CDR3nt: TGTGCCAGCAGAGCTAGCGGGAGTAGCCGAAACGAGCAGTACTTC; CDR3aa: CASRASGSSRNEQYF
abundance: many; j_gene: TRBJ1-2; v_gene: TRBV29-1; d_gene: NA; CDR3nt: TGCAGCGTTGACTGGCAGGCCTATGGCTACACCTTC; CDR3aa: CSVDWQAYGYTF
abundance: NA; j_gene: TRBJ2-7; v_gene: TRBV6-2/TRBV6-3; d_gene: NA; CDR3nt: TGTGCCAGCAGTCCTGTAACCTACGAGCAGTACTTC; CDR3aa: CASSPVTYEQYF
abundance: few; j_gene: TRBJ2-5; v_gene: TRBV6-5; d_gene: TRBD2; CDR3nt: TGTGCCAGCAGTTTGTCGGGGCTAGCGGGAGGAGAGACCCAGTACTTC; CDR3aa: CASSLSGLAGGETQYF
abundance: NA; j_gene: TRBJ2-1; v_gene: TRBV12-3/TRBV12-4; d_gene: TRBD2; CDR3nt: TGTGCCAGCAGTTTAACCGGGAGGGCCTACAATGAGCAGTTCTTC; CDR3aa: CASSLTGRAYNEQFF
abundance: few; j_gene: TRBJ2-5; v_gene: TRBV5-1; d_gene: NA; CDR3nt: TGCGCCAGCAGCTTCGCTCTTGACAGAGAGACCCAGTACTTC; CDR3aa: CASSFALDRETQYF
abundance: few; j_gene: TRBJ2-7; v_gene: TRBV27; d_gene: NA; CDR3nt: TGTGCCAGCAGGACGGACAGTACCTACGAGCAGTACTTC; CDR3aa: CASRTDSTYEQYF
abundance: few; j_gene: TRBJ1-5; v_gene: TRBV15; d_gene: NA; CDR3nt: TGTGCCACCAGCAGAGACGGGGGGAGCAATCAGCCCCAGCATTTT; CDR3aa: CATSRDGGSNQPQHF
abundance: NA; j_gene: TRBJ1-2; v_gene: TRBV6-5; d_gene: NA; CDR3nt: TGTGCCAGCAGTTACTCCAGGGACGCGACTGGCTACACCTTC; CDR3aa: CASSYSRDATGYTF
abundance: NA; j_gene: TRBJ2-1; v_gene: TRBV30; d_gene: NA; CDR3nt: TGTGCCTGGAGTGTATACCGGTCTAGGATTAATGAGCAGTTCTTC; CDR3aa: CAWSVYRSRINEQFF
abundance: NA; j_gene: TRBJ1-1; v_gene: TRBV6-5; d_gene: NA; CDR3nt: TGTGCCAGCAGTTACGTGGTGAACACTGAAGCTTTCTTT; CDR3aa: CASSYVVNTEAFF
abundance: few; j_gene: TRBJ2-3; v_gene: TRBV20-1; d_gene: NA; CDR3nt: TGCAGTGCTTTCGGAGGGAAGGATACGCAGTATTTT; CDR3aa: CSAFGGKDTQYF
abundance: few; j_gene: TRBJ1-1; v_gene: TRBV7-9; d_gene: TRBD1; CDR3nt: TGTGCCAGCAGCGCCCGTTCCGGGACAGCCGGATACACTGAAGCTTTCTTT; CDR3aa: CASSARSGTAGYTEAFF
abundance: few; j_gene: TRBJ2-5; v_gene: TRBV10-3; d_gene: TRBD2; CDR3nt: TGTGCCATCAGTGACCGTGCCGGGACTAGCGGGAGGGTAGAAGAGACCCAGTACTTC; CDR3aa: CAISDRAGTSGRVEETQYF
abundance: NA; j_gene: TRBJ1-1; v_gene: TRBV7-2; d_gene: NA; CDR3nt: TGTGCCAGCACCCGACAGTTGAACACTGAAGCTTTCTTT; CDR3aa: CASTRQLNTEAFF
abundance: NA; j_gene: TRBJ1-1; v_gene: TRBV6-1; d_gene: NA; CDR3nt: TGTGCCAGCAGGAGGGGACTACAGGAATACACTGAAGCTTTCTTT; CDR3aa: CASRRGLQEYTEAFF
abundance: NA; j_gene: TRBJ1-1; v_gene: TRBV10-3; d_gene: NA; CDR3nt: TGTGCCATCAGTTCACCGGGGAACACTGAAGCTTTCTTT; CDR3aa: CAISSPGNTEAFF
abundance: few; j_gene: TRBJ2-1; v_gene: TRBV4-3; d_gene: TRBD2; CDR3nt: TGCGCCAGCAGCCAACTAGCGGGAGTGTCCTACAATGAGCAGTTCTTC; CDR3aa: CASSQLAGVSYNEQFF
abundance: NA; j_gene: TRBJ2-2; v_gene: TRBV7-9; d_gene: TRBD2; CDR3nt: TGTGCCAGCAGCTTGGGACTAGCTGACCCCGGGGAGCTGTTTTTT; CDR3aa: CASSLGLADPGELFF
abundance: few; j_gene: TRBJ2-1; v_gene: TRBV10-3; d_gene: NA; CDR3nt: TGTGCCATCAGTGGAGGTGGAGACCTCGAGGTCGGTGAGCAGTTCTTC; CDR3aa: CAISGGGDLEVGEQFF
abundance: NA; j_gene: TRBJ1-2; v_gene: TRBV7-3; d_gene: NA; CDR3nt: TGTGCCAGCAGCCAGGAGGGAAGTAACTATGGCTACACCTTC; CDR3aa: CASSQEGSNYGYTF
abundance: many; j_gene: TRBJ2-7; v_gene: TRBV20-1; d_gene: TRBD2; CDR3nt: TGCAGTGCTCGCCCAGTAGCGGGAGGGCACTCCTACGAGCAGTACTTC; CDR3aa: CSARPVAGGHSYEQYF
abundance: few; j_gene: TRBJ1-3; v_gene: TRBV29-1; d_gene: NA; CDR3nt: TGCAGCGCCGGGGCTTCTGGAAACACCATATATTTT; CDR3aa: CSAGASGNTIYF
abundance: NA; j_gene: TRBJ1-6; v_gene: TRBV27; d_gene: NA; CDR3nt: TGTGCCAGCAGAGGGGCGGTCTATAATTCACCCCTCCACTTT; CDR3aa: CASRGAVYNSPLHF
abundance: NA; j_gene: TRBJ2-7; v_gene: TRBV4-2; d_gene: TRBD2; CDR3nt: TGTGCCAGCAGCCAAGATGGACTAGCGGGAGTGGACGAGCAGTACTTC; CDR3aa: CASSQDGLAGVDEQYF
abundance: few; j_gene: TRBJ2-5; v_gene: TRBV3-1; d_gene: NA; CDR3nt: TGTGCCAGCAGCCAACGGGCGGGGACCCAGTACTTC; CDR3aa: CASSQRAGTQYF
abundance: NA; j_gene: TRBJ2-2; v_gene: TRBV7-8; d_gene: NA; CDR3nt: TGTGCCAGCAGCTTTTTGGAGGGAGTGCTGTTTTTT; CDR3aa: CASSFLEGVLFF
abundance: NA; j_gene: TRBJ2-1; v_gene: TRBV20-1; d_gene: TRBD2; CDR3nt: TGCAGTGCTAGGTCAAAGACTAGCGGTTACAATGAGCAGTTCTTC; CDR3aa: CSARSKTSGYNEQFF
abundance: few; j_gene: TRBJ1-5; v_gene: TRBV20-1; d_gene: NA; CDR3nt: TGCAGTGCTAGGGCCTCCAATCGGCCCCAGCATTTT; CDR3aa: CSARASNRPQHF
abundance: NA; j_gene: TRBJ2-2; v_gene: TRBV7-6; d_gene: TRBD2; CDR3nt: TGTGCCAGCAGCTCATTAGCGGGGTACACCGGGGAGCTGTTTTTT; CDR3aa: CASSSLAGYTGELFF
abundance: once; j_gene: TRBJ2-3; v_gene: TRBV2; d_gene: NA; CDR3nt: TGTGCCAGCAGAGCCGACAGGATTGGCACAGATACGCAGTATTTT; CDR3aa: CASRADRIGTDTQYF
abundance: few; j_gene: TRBJ1-1; v_gene: TRBV7-2; d_gene: TRBD1; CDR3nt: TGTGCCAGCAGCTTCGGGACAGGCCTTGAAGCTTTCTTT; CDR3aa: CASSFGTGLEAFF
abundance: few; j_gene: TRBJ2-1; v_gene: TRBV7-9; d_gene: TRBD1; CDR3nt: TGTGCCAGCAGCTTTGTGACAGGGTTGAACAATGAGCAGTTCTTC; CDR3aa: CASSFVTGLNNEQFF
abundance: many; j_gene: TRBJ2-5; v_gene: TRBV7-2; d_gene: NA; CDR3nt: TGCGCCAGCAGCTTGGCCTTGGAGACCCAGTACTTC; CDR3aa: CASSLALETQYF
abundance: few; j_gene: TRBJ2-4; v_gene: TRBV12-3/TRBV12-4; d_gene: NA; CDR3nt: TGTGCCAGCAGTTTCCAATCCAAAAACATTCAGTACTTC; CDR3aa: CASSFQSKNIQYF
abundance: NA; j_gene: TRBJ2-5; v_gene: TRBV7-6; d_gene: NA; CDR3nt: TGTGCCAGCAGCCGCCCAGGGGTACCACACCAAGAGACCCAGTACTTC; CDR3aa: CASSRPGVPHQETQYF